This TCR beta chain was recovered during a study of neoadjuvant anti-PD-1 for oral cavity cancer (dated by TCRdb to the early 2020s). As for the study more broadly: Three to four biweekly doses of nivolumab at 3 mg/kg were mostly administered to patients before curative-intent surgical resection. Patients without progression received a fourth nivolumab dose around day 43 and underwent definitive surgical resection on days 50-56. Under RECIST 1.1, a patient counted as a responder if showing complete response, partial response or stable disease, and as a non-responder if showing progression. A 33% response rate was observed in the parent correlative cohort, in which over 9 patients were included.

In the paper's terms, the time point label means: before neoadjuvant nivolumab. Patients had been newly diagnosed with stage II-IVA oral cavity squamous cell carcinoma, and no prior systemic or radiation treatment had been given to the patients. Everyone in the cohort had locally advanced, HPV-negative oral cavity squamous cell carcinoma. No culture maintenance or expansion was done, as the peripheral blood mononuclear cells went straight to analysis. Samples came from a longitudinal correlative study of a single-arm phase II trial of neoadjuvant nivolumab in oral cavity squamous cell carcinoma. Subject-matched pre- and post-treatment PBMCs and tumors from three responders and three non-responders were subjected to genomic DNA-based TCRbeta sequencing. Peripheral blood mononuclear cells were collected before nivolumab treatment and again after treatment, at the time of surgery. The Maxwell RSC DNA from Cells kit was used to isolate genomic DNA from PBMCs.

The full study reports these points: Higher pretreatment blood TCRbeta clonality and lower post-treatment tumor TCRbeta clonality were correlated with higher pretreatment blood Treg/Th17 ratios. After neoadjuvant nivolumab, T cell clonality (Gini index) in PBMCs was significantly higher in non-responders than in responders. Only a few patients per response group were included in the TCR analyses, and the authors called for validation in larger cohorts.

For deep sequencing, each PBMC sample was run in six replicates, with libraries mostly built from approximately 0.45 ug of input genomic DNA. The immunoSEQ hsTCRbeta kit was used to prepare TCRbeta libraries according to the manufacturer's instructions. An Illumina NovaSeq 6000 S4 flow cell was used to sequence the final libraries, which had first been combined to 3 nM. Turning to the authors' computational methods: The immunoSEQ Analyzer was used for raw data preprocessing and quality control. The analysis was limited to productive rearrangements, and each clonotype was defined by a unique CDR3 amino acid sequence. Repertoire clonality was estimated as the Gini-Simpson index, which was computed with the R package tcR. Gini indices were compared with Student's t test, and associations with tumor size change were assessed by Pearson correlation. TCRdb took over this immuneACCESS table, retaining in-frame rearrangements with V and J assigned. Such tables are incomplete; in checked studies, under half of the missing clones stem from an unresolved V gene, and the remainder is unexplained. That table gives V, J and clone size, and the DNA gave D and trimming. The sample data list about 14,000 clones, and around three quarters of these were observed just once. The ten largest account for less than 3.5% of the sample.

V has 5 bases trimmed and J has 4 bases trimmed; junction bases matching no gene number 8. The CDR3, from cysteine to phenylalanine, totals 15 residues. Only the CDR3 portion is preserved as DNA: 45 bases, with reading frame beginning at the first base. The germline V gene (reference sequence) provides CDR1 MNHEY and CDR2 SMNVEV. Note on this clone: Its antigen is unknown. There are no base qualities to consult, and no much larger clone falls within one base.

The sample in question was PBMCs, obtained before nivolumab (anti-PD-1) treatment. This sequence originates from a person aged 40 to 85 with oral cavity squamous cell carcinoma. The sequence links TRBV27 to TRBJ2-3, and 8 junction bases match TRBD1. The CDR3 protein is CASSVTGGTADTQYF. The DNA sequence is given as TGTGCCAGCAGTGTTACAGGGGGGACGGCAGATACGCAGTATTTT.